The 4 T cell receptor beta chains below were found in one sample sequenced in a study of response to subunit inactivated influenza vaccine. MiXCR, run by TCRdb on the RT-PCR reads, gives a single entry per CDR3 protein. Of 600,000 to 700,000 distinct CDR3 sequences detected, 12% to 15% appear once; the ten largest clones hold 7.6%. Sequenced material: PBMCs from blood, taken 14 to 15 days before vaccination. Every receptor here comes from a man aged 45 to 65 who received an inactivated influenza vaccine.

This clonotype was counted many times. V is TRBV7-9 and J is TRBJ2-7; tentatively, D is TRBD2 (5 bases). The V end lost 0 bases, the J end lost 2 bases, and 11 bases lay between the germline ends. The CDR3 covers 15 residues. The germline V gene encodes CDR1 SEHNR and CDR2 FQNEAQ (reference sequence). In DNA, the CDR3 is TGTGCCAGCAGCTTAGCGTCGGGATCTACCTACGAGCAGTACTTC. Protein sequence: CASSLASGSTYEQYF.

This clonotype showed up just a few times. This chain uses TRBV12-3 or TRBV12-4 with TRBJ2-7; D unresolved. CDR3 size: 13 residues. The V and J ends lost 2 bases and 4 bases respectively, with 9 bases between them. Here the CDR3 reads CASSLSPPYEQYF. Here the CDR3 DNA reads TGTGCCAGCAGTTTAAGCCCGCCGTACGAGCAGTACTTC.

This clonotype was found a few times. The chain uses TRBV29-1 and TRBJ2-4, with 11 bases identical to TRBD2. Trimming removed 5 bases from V and 8 bases from J; junction bases left unmatched: 8. The CDR3 has 14 amino acids. Germline V CDR1 and CDR2: SQVTM, ANQGSEA. CDR3 protein: CSVPSGGRGDIQYF. DNA for the CDR3: TGCAGCGTTCCTAGCGGGGGGCGTGGAGACATTCAGTACTTC.

This clonotype turned up a few times. The CDR3 DNA reads as TGTGCCAGCAGTTACTCCTGGACGGCCACCGGGGAGCTGTTTTTT. Translated: CASSYSWTATGELFF. The chain is built from TRBV6-2 or TRBV6-3 and TRBJ2-2; D remains ambiguous. Trimming cost V 0 bases and J 4 bases, with 9 bases left between them. Germline V gene lookup returns CDR1 MNHEY and CDR2 SVGEGT. The length of the CDR3 is 15 residues.